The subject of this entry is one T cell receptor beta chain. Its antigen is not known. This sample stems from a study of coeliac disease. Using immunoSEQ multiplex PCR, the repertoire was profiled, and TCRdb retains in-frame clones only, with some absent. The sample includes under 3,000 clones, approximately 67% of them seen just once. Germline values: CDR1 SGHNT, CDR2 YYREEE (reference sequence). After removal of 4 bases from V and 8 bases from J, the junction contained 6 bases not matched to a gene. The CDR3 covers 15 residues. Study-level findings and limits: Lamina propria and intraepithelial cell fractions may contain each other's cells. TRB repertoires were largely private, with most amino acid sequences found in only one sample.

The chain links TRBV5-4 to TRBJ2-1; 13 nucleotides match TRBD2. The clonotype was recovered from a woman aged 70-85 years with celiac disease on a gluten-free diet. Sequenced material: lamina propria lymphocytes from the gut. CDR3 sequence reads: CASSPGTSGIDEQFF. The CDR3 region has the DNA TGTGCCAGCAGCCCCGGGACTAGCGGGATCGATGAGCAGTTCTTC.